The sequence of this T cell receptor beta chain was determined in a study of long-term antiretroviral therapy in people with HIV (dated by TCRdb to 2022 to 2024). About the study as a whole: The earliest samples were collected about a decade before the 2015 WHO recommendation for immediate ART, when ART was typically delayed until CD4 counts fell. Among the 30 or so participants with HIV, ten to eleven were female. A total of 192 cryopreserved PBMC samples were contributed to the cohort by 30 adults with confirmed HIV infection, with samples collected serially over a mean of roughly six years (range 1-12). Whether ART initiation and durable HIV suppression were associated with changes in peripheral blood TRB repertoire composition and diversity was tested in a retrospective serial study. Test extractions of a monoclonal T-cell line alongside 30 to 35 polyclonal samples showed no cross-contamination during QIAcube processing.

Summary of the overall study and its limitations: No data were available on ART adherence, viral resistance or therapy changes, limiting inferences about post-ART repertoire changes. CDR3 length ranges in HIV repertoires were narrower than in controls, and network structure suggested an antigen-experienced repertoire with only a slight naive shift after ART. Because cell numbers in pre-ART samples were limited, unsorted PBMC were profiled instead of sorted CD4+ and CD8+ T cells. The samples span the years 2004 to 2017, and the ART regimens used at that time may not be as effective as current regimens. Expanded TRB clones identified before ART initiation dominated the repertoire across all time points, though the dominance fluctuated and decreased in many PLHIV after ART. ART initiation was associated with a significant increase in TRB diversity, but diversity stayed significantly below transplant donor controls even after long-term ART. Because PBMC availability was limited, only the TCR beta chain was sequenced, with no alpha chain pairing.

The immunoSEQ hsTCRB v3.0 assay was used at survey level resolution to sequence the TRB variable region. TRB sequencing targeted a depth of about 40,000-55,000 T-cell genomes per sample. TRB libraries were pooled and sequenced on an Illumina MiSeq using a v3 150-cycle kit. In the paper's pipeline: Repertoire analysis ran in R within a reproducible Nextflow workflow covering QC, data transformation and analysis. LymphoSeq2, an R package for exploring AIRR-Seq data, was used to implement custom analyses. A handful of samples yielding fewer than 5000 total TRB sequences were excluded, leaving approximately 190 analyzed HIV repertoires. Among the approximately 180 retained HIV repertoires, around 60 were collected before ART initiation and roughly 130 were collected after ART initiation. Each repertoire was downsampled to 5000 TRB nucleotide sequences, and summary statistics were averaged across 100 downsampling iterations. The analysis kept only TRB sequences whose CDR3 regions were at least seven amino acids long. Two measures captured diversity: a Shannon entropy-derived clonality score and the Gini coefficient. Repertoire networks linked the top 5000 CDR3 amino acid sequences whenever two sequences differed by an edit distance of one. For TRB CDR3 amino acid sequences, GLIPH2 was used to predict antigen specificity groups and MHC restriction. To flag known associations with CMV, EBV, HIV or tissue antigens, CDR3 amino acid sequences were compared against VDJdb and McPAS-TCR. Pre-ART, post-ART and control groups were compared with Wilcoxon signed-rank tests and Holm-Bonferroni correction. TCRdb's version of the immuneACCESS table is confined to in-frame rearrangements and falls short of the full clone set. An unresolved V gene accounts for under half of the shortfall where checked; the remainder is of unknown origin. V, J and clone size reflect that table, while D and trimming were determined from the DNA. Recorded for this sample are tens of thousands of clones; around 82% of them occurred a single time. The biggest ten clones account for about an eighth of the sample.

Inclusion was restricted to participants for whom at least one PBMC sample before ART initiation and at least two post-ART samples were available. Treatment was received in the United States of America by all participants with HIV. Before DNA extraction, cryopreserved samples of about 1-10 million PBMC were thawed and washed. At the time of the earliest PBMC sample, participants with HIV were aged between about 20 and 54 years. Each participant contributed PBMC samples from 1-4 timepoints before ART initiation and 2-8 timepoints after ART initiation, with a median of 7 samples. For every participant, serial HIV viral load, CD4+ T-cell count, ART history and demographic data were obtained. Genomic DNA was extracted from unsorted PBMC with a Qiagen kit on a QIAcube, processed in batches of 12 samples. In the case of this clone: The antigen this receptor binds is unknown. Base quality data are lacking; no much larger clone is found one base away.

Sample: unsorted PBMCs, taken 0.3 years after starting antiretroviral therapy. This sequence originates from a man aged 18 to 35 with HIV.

The bases read TGTGCCAGCAGCCAAGGAGGGGGGTTCGGTGGCTACACCTTC. This is translated as CASSQGGGFGGYTF. The chain employs TRBV14 and TRBJ1-2; a weak D assignment points to TRBD1 (6 bases agree). Looking up the germline V gene yields CDR1 SGHDN and CDR2 FVKESK. V loses 1 base, J loses 7 bases, and the germline ends lie 13 bases apart. From cysteine to phenylalanine, the CDR3 is 14 amino acids long. Of the read, only the CDR3 DNA is kept; its 42 bases are in frame from base 1.